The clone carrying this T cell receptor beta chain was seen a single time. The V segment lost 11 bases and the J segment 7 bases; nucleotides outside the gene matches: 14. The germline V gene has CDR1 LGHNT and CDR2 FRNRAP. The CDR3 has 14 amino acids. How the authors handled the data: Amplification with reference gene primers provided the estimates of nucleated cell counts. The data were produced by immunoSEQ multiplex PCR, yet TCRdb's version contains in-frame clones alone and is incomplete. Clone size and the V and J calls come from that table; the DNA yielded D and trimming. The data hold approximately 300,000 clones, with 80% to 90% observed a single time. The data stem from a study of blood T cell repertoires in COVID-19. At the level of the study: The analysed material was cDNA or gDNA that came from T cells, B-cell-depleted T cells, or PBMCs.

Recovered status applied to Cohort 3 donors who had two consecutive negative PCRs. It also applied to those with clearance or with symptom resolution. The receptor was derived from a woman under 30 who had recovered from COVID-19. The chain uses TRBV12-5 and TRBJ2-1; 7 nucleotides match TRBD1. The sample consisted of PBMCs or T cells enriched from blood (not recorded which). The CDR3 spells CAGNRGSGFNEQFF. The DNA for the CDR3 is TGTGCTGGAAACAGGGGCTCGGGGTTTAATGAGCAGTTCTTC.